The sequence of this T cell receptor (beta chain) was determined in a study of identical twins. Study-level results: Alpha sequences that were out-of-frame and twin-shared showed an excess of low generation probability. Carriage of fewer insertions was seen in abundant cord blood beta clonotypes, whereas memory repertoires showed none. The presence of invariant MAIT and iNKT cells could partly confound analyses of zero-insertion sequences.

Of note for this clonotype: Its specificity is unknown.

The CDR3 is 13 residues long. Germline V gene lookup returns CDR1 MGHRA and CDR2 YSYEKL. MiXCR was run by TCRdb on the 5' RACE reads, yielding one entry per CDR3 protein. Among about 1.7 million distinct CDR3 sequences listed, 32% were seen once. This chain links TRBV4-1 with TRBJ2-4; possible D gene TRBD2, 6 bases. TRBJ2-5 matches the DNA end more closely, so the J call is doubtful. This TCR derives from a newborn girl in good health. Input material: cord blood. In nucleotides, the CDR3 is TGCGCCAGCAGCCAAGCGGGAGCAGAGACCCAGTACTTC. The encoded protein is CASSQAGAETQYF.